This T cell receptor beta chain was captured by sequencing in a study of identical twins. TCRdb reprocessed the 5' RACE reads with MiXCR, giving one entry per CDR3 protein. The sample has 1.5 million or so distinct CDR3 sequences; roughly a third are singletons. The V gene lost 2 bases and the J gene lost 2 bases, with 7 bases spanning the gap. CDR3 size: 14 residues. The chain employs TRBV6-7 and TRBJ2-1; D remains unclear. TRBV6-7 is treated as an ORF (open reading frame) with a function not yet certain. The receptor was isolated from a newborn girl in good health. The sequenced sample consisted of cord blood. The CDR3 sequence is CASSYLGTYNEQFF. For the CDR3, the DNA is TGTGCCAGCAGTTACCTAGGGACCTACAATGAGCAGTTCTTC.